This T cell receptor beta chain was sequenced in a study of blood T cell repertoires in COVID-19 (dated by TCRdb to about 2020). Turning to the overall study: Collaborator samples came from the United States, Italy and Spain and covered acute and convalescent phases of COVID-19. The material from the prospective study consisted of cDNA or gDNA derived from T cells, B-cell-depleted T cells, or PBMCs. The dataset comprised deeply sampled blood TCRbeta repertoires from subjects exposed to, actively infected with, or recovered from COVID-19. A freely available public database, intended as a resource for researchers studying the immune response to SARS-CoV-2, is where the repertoires were released. The samples were drawn from the first 160 participants of the ongoing ImmuneRACE study and from roughly 1,300 subjects provided by 6 global collaborators. Nearly every sample came with metadata listing a de-identified subject ID, COVID-19 status, age in years and sex. Where available, HLA class I and class II types were obtained from metadata supplied by the sample provider rather than from assay-based typing. Findings and caveats that apply to the study as a whole: The amount of clinical and demographic metadata varied by source and participant and was provided uncurated.

Trimming removed 1 base from V and 1 base from J; the gene matches leave 6 bases unexplained. Per the germline V gene, LGHNA is the CDR1 and YSLEER is the CDR2. The CDR3 starts with the cysteine, ends with the phenylalanine, and has 17 residues. The DNA shown is the 51-base CDR3, in frame from base 1. Whole blood was collected in K2EDTA tubes by collaborating institutions according to the institutions' own protocols. Collaborator samples were shipped for TCRbeta analysis as frozen whole blood, isolated PBMCs, or DNA extracted from either sample type. Points on this clone: Its cognate antigen has yet to be identified. Base qualities are not recorded, but no much larger clone differs from it by a single base.

TCRbeta CDR3 regions were amplified from genomic DNA using the immunoSEQ Assay, a bias-controlled multiplex PCR. In the authors' own workflow: The number of nucleated cells in each sample was estimated from the amplification of reference gene primers within the assay. To quantify the absolute abundance of each unique TCRbeta CDR3 rearrangement, sequence reads were collapsed and filtered. For each sample, productive Simpson clonality was calculated as the square root of Simpson's diversity index over productive rearrangements. The clones in this table, taken by TCRdb from immuneACCESS, are in-frame only. Not every clone is retained; where verified, under half of the shortfall comes from an unresolved V gene, and the cause of the rest is unknown. V and J calls and clone size are as listed in that table; D and trimming were resolved from the DNA. The sample table contains about 70,000 clones; only one count was recorded for 80% to 90% of them. The ten largest clonotypes hold more than 4.5% of the sample.

This sequence uses TRBV4-3 and TRBJ2-3, and TRBD1 matches 9 of the central bases. The sequence derives from a woman aged 80 or older with active or convalescent COVID-19. The sample taken for sequencing was peripheral blood. The nucleotide sequence reads as follows: TGCGCCAGCAGCCAAGGCCTACAGGGGGCGGGCACAGATACGCAGTATTTT. This is translated as CASSQGLQGAGTDTQYF.